A single sample is the source of the 17 T cell receptor beta chains below, sequenced in a study of CD8 T cells in ankylosing spondylitis. General study findings and limits: Ankylosing spondylitis blood appeared to carry a characteristic TCR beta motif of roughly eight highly homologous variants.

Their specific antigens are unknown. TCRdb reprocessed the 5' RACE reads with MiXCR, giving one entry per CDR3 protein. The table includes approximately 400,000 distinct CDR3 sequences, 20% to 30% detected once. Sequencing was done on a sample of blood, either unsorted or a sorted T cell fraction (not recorded which). The origin of the receptors is a male donor with ankylosing spondylitis.

This clonotype was observed a few times. J is TRBJ1-1 and V is TRBV27, with TRBD1 matching 7 bases. This CDR3 is built from 15 residues. Germline CDR1 and CDR2: MNHEY and SMNVEV (reference sequence). V dropped 5 bases and J dropped 7; count of bases not matched to a gene: 13. DNA for the CDR3: TGTGCCAGCAGTCCAGGTAGGGGGCATAAAGGTGAAGCTTTCTTT. It encodes CASSPGRGHKGEAFF.

This chain connects TRBV20-1 to TRBJ2-3; TRBD2 matches 7 bases. V lost 6 bases, J lost 4 bases, and 13 bases stayed unmatched. CDR3 length equals 15 residues. Per germline, CDR1 DFQATT and CDR2 SNEGSKA (reference sequence). In DNA form, the CDR3 reads TGCAGTGCCCGACCCTACGGGAGGAGCGCAGATACGCAGTATTTT. It specifies CSARPYGRSADTQYF.

This clonotype was seen a handful of times. CDR3 sequence: CASSRSATNEKLFF. In nucleotides, the CDR3 is TGCGCCAGCAGCCGGAGTGCAACTAATGAAAAACTGTTTTTT. V and J are TRBV5-1 and TRBJ1-4; no clear D gene. Germline CDR1 is SGHRS and CDR2 is YFSETQ. The CDR3 is 14 residues long. Deletions cut 4 bases from V and 0 bases from J, with 7 bases between.

The rearrangement uses TRBV7-8 and TRBJ2-2; the D gene is possibly TRBD1 (5 bases). CDR1 SGHVS and CDR2 FQNEAQ come from the germline V gene. Trimming took off 3 bases at V and 5 bases at J, with 13 bases between the two ends. The CDR3 consists of 15 residues. CDR3 loop: CASSFPGSTTGELFF. The CDR3 coding sequence is TGTGCCAGCAGCTTCCCAGGGTCAACTACCGGGGAGCTGTTTTTT.

The rearrangement links TRBV5-1 to TRBJ1-4; 8 bases map to TRBD1. J was trimmed by 8 bases and V by 3 bases; bases with no gene match: 12. The CDR3 totals 16 residues. Per germline, CDR1 SGHRS and CDR2 YFSETQ. CDR3 residues: CASSSGRTGKKEKLFF. CDR3 DNA sequence: TGCGCCAGCAGCTCGGGCAGGACAGGGAAAAAGGAAAAACTGTTTTTT. Drawing the rest from reference TRBV5-1 and TRBJ1-4, the complete variable domain is KAGVTQTPRYLIKTRGQQVTLSCSPISGHRSVSWYQQTPGQGLQFLFEYFSETQRNKGNFPGRFSGRQFSNSRSEMNVSTLELGDSALYLCASSSGRTGKKEKLFFGSGTQLSVL.

This clonotype turned up a few times. V usage is TRBV24-1 and J usage is TRBJ2-3; 9 bases fit TRBD1. This CDR3 spans 17 amino acids. V was clipped by 3 bases and J by 0 bases; unmatched bases: 6. CDR1 and CDR2 (germline): KGHDR, SFDVKD. CDR3 nucleotides: TGTGCCACCAGTGATGGGGGGACAGGGCCTAGCACAGATACGCAGTATTTT. It translates to CATSDGGTGPSTDTQYF.

This sequence joins TRBV20-1 and TRBJ2-1; 13 nucleotides agree with TRBD2. The length of the CDR3 is 16 residues. The germline gives CDR1 DFQATT, CDR2 SNEGSKA (reference sequence). The J segment lost 3 bases and the V segment lost 3 bases, leaving 5 bases of the junction unmatched. CDR3 in DNA: TGCAGTGCTAGCCGCGGACTAGCGGGAGTCTACAATGAGCAGTTCTTC. Protein product: CSASRGLAGVYNEQFF.

This clonotype has a handful of counts. This chain links TRBV6-5 with TRBJ2-2, with D possibly matching TRBD2 (6 bases). There are 16 residues in the CDR3. V was pared by 4 bases and J by 6 bases, with 18 bases between. Per the germline V gene, CDR1 is MNHEY and CDR2 is SVGAGI. The CDR3 DNA is TGTGCCAGCAGTTTCAGGCCTAGCGCGCTCGCCGGGGAGCTGTTTTTT. Its translation: CASSFRPSALAGELFF.

The rearrangement links TRBV24-1 to TRBJ2-1, with TRBD2 as a possible D gene (5 bases). V dropped 9 bases and J dropped 7 bases, with 15 bases sitting between them. CDR3 size: 13 residues. CDR1 and CDR2 from the germline V gene are KGHDR and SFDVKD. The CDR3 reads CATSRRGRNEQFF. The CDR3 region has the DNA TGTGCCACCTCTCGGAGAGGGCGAAATGAGCAGTTCTTC.

This clonotype has a handful of counts. The chain employs TRBV27 and TRBJ2-6; 7 bases are shared with TRBD1. The germline gives CDR1 MNHEY, CDR2 SMNVEV (reference sequence). The trim removed 6 bases at V and 4 bases at J, leaving 6 bases unmatched. This CDR3 region has 15 residues. CDR3 region: CASRRDRAGANVLTF. As DNA, the CDR3 is TGTGCCAGCAGGAGAGACAGGGCCGGGGCCAACGTCCTGACTTTC. Full variable domain (missing parts from reference TRBV27 and TRBJ2-6): EAQVTQNPRYLITVTGKKLTVTCSQNMNHEYMSWYRQDPGLGLRQIYYSMNVEVTDKGDVPEGYKVSRKEKRNFPLILESPSPNQTSLYFCASRRDRAGANVLTFGAGSRLTVL.

This clonotype was seen ten or more times. The chain is built from TRBV27 and TRBJ2-5; TRBD2 might be the D (7 bases). The V gene lost 0 bases and the J gene lost 5 bases, with 13 bases spanning the gap. There are 15 residues in the CDR3. In germline, CDR1 is MNHEY, CDR2 SMNVEV (reference sequence). For the CDR3, the DNA is TGTGCCAGCAGTTTATCACTCGGGGGGCAGGAGACCCAGTACTTC. It is translated as CASSLSLGGQETQYF.

The table lists this clonotype with a few counts. This chain joins TRBV12-3 or TRBV12-4 and TRBJ2-2, with 12 bases that match TRBD2. Trimming removed 6 bases from V and 3 bases from J; junction bases left unmatched: 2. This CDR3 region has 15 residues. The CDR3 bases are TGTGCCAGCAGCCGACTAGCGGGAGACACCGGGGAGCTGTTTTTT. It translates to CASSRLAGDTGELFF.

This clonotype was observed a handful of times. The chain uses TRBV7-8 and TRBJ2-2; D gene ambiguous. Per germline, CDR1 SGHVS and CDR2 FQNEAQ. The CDR3 consists of 12 residues. The V end lost 5 bases, the J end lost 7 bases, and 8 bases lay between the germline ends. The CDR3 sequence: CASSPQFGELFF. CDR3 sequence (DNA): TGTGCCAGCAGCCCACAGTTCGGGGAGCTGTTTTTT. Complete variable domain (other parts from reference TRBV7-8 and TRBJ2-2): GAGVSQSPRYKVAKRGQDVALRCDPISGHVSLFWYQQALGQGPEFLTYFQNEAQLDKSGLPSDRFFAERPEGSVSTLKIQRTQQEDSAVYLCASSPQFGELFFGEGSRLTVL.

The chain uses TRBV18 and TRBJ1-1, with 7 bases lining up with TRBD1. CDR3 length: 15 amino acids. Germline V gives CDR1 KGHSH, CDR2 LQKENI. With V trimmed by 3 bases and J by 0 bases, 4 bases remained unmatched. For the CDR3, the DNA is TGTGCCAGCTCACCCGGGACAGAAATGAACACTGAAGCTTTCTTT. It specifies CASSPGTEMNTEAFF.

The chain has TRBV10-3 and TRBJ2-7, with TRBD1 matching 10 bases. From germline, CDR1 is ENHRY and CDR2 SYGVKD. The CDR3 loop spans 13 amino acids. V lost 7 bases and J lost 6; bases outside the gene matches: 6. In DNA form, the CDR3 reads TGTGCCATCAATCGGGACAGGGGCTCCGAGCAGTACGTC. Translating gives CAINRDRGSEQYV.

This clonotype turned up a few times. The chain joins TRBV20-1 to TRBJ2-3, with 9 bases lining up with TRBD2. The trim removed 6 bases at V and 6 bases at J, leaving 19 bases unmatched. There are 17 residues in the CDR3. The germline V gene encodes CDR1 DFQATT and CDR2 SNEGSKA (reference sequence). The CDR3 bases are TGCAGTGCCCCCTTGGCACTAGCGGGCCAGACTGGGGATACGCAGTATTTT. Residues: CSAPLALAGQTGDTQYF.

The gene calls are TRBV7-9 and TRBJ1-1; D gene uncertain. The germline V gene encodes CDR1 SEHNR and CDR2 FQNEAQ (reference sequence). Trimming stripped 5 bases from V and 3 bases from J, with 13 bases between. The CDR3 consists of 14 residues. As DNA, the CDR3 is TGTGCCAGCAGCCAACCGAGGGCGGACACTGAAGCTTTCTTT. Translated, it gives CASSQPRADTEAFF.